The 21 T cell receptor beta chains given below trace back to one sample, sequenced in a study of technical replicates of blood from several donors. Sequencing was performed with immunoSEQ multiplex PCR; in TCRdb, only in-frame clones are kept and a portion is missing. The sample yields around 76,000 clones, roughly 90% seen once. The sequencing input was T cells isolated from PBMCs. These TCRs come from a human donor in good health.

V and J are TRBV2 and TRBJ2-3, with 8 bases matching TRBD1. Trimming removed 3 bases from V and 1 base from J; junction bases left unmatched: 0. From germline, CDR1 is SNHLY and CDR2 FYNNEI. This CDR3 spans 14 amino acids. In DNA, the CDR3 is TGTGCCAGCAGTGAGGACAGGGGCACAGATACGCAGTATTTT. Translating gives CASSEDRGTDTQYF.

This clone has just one count. This chain connects TRBV10-1 to TRBJ2-7, with D perhaps TRBD2 (6 bases). This CDR3 has 13 residues. Germline V CDR1 and CDR2: WNHNN, SYGVQD (reference sequence). The V and J ends lost 3 bases and 4 bases respectively, with 10 bases between them. The CDR3 spells CASSDAGGYEQYF. For the CDR3, the DNA is TGCGCCAGCAGTGACGCCGGGGGTTACGAGCAGTACTTC.

V usage is TRBV5-1 and J usage is TRBJ1-4, with a tentative D call TRBD1 (6 bases). The V and J ends lost 0 bases and 6 bases respectively, with 9 bases between them. Germline V gene data show CDR1 as SGHRS and CDR2 as YFSETQ. The CDR3 is 14 residues long. The DNA of the CDR3 is TGCGCCAGCAGCTTGGTGGCAGGGGATGAAAAACTGTTTTTT. It yields the protein CASSLVAGDEKLFF.

As concerns this clone: The junction departs from germline at one end; a sequencing error may be responsible. V gene TRBV30 combines with J gene TRBJ2-7; weak D call: TRBD1 (6 bases). The CDR3 is made up of 12 amino acids. Germline lookup yields CDR1 GTSNPN and CDR2 SVGIG (reference sequence). The CDR3 loop reads CAWSVRQGLGGF. CDR3 DNA sequence: TGTGCCTGGAGTGTTCGGCAAGGGCTAGGGGGCTTC.

This rearrangement joins TRBV5-1 to TRBJ1-3; the match to TRBD1 covers 7 bases. Trimming at V came to 0 bases and at J to 4 bases, leaving 4 bases not matched to a gene. CDR3 length: 15 residues. Germline CDR1 is SGHRS and CDR2 is YFSETQ. CDR3 nucleotides: TGCGCCAGCAGCTTGGGAGGGGGCTTCGGAAACACCATATATTTT. Its translation is CASSLGGGFGNTIYF.

The V call is TRBV6-1, the J call TRBJ2-1, with no clear D. The germline V gene encodes CDR1 MNHNS and CDR2 SASEGT. This CDR3 comprises 17 residues. Trimming pared 1 base from V and 0 bases from J, leaving 13 bases between. DNA for the CDR3: TGTGCCAGCAGTGAAGACGCGGATTTTCGCTCCTACAATGAGCAGTTCTTC. Translating gives CASSEDADFRSYNEQFF.

This sequence joins TRBV11-3 and TRBJ2-3; D is unclear. The CDR3 is made up of 16 amino acids. V was clipped by 1 base and J by 2 bases, with 13 bases between them. The germline CDR1 and CDR2 sequences are SGHNT and YENEEA. The CDR3 DNA sequence: TGTGCCAGCAGCTTAGTGGGCCACTTTCCCACAGATACGCAGTATTTT. Protein sequence: CASSLVGHFPTDTQYF.

The genes are TRBV7-8 and TRBJ1-1; 8 bases match TRBD1. J was trimmed by 1 base and V by 3 bases; bases with no gene match: 16. This CDR3 is built from 19 residues. Germline assignment: CDR1 SGHVS and CDR2 FQNEAQ. CDR3 nucleotides: TGTGCCAGCAGCTTCTGGCTTCGGAGACAGGGGTTGGGGAACACTGAAGCTTTCTTT. This sequence encodes CASSFWLRRQGLGNTEAFF.

The chain uses TRBV5-4 and TRBJ2-5; unclear D gene. V dropped 2 bases and J dropped 5 bases, with 16 bases sitting between them. The germline CDR1 and CDR2 sequences are SGHNT and YYREEE (reference sequence). The CDR3 has 15 amino acids. The CDR3 DNA is TGTGCCAGCAGCTTCGGTGTGCGGTCTATGGAGACCCAGTACTTC. Translation: CASSFGVRSMETQYF.

The CDR3 bases are TGTGCCAGCAGTGACCTTAGCGGGGGTGGCTTAGATACGCAGTATTTT. This sequence encodes CASSDLSGGGLDTQYF. The chain joins TRBV6-1 to TRBJ2-3; 9 nucleotides line up with TRBD2. Germline CDR1 MNHNS, CDR2 SASEGT. J gave up 5 bases and V 3 bases, and 9 bases lay outside the gene matches. The CDR3 is made up of 16 amino acids.

The V gene is TRBV19, the J gene TRBJ2-7, with 10 bases fitting TRBD1. J was trimmed by 2 bases and V by 4 bases; bases with no gene match: 8. Germline V gene data show CDR1 as LNHDA and CDR2 as SQIVND (reference sequence). The CDR3 length is 16 residues. The chain's CDR3 is CASSRDPGTGAYEQYF. CDR3 in DNA: TGTGCCAGTAGTAGGGACCCCGGGACAGGGGCCTACGAGCAGTACTTC.

This chain links TRBV2 with TRBJ2-5; 8 bases match TRBD2. The CDR3 sequence is 15 residues long. The V gene's germline CDR1 is SNHLY and CDR2 FYNNEI. Unmatched junction bases numbered 7, after V lost 2 bases and J lost 5 bases. CDR3 region: CASSESSGSRETQYF. CDR3 nucleotides: TGTGCCAGCAGTGAATCCAGCGGGAGTAGGGAGACCCAGTACTTC.

V usage is TRBV7-6 and J usage is TRBJ1-1; 8 bases fit TRBD1. The V gene end was trimmed by 1 base and the J gene end by 3 bases; junction bases not matched to a gene: 4. The CDR3 length is 15 residues. The germline V gene encodes CDR1 SGHVS and CDR2 FNYEAQ. CDR3 nucleotide sequence: TGTGCCAGCAGCTTAGGGACAGGGTACTACACTGAAGCTTTCTTT. It codes for CASSLGTGYYTEAFF.

The rearrangement joins TRBV11-2 to TRBJ2-2; 10 positions match TRBD2. The CDR3 has 16 residues. Trimming took 5 bases from V and 1 from J; bases not matched to a gene: 4. Looked up from germline, CDR1 is SGHAT and CDR2 is FQNNGV. The CDR3 here is CASSHGLAVNTGELFF. DNA of the CDR3: TGTGCCAGCAGCCATGGACTAGCGGTGAACACCGGGGAGCTGTTTTTT.

This clone was detected only once. V usage is TRBV28 and J usage is TRBJ1-3, with TRBD1 matching 7 bases. Trimming at V came to 3 bases and at J to 6 bases, leaving 8 bases not matched to a gene. The length of the CDR3 is 15 residues. The germline V gene encodes CDR1 MDHEN and CDR2 SYDVKM. CDR3 loop: CASSFGRGIVNTIYF. The CDR3 DNA sequence: TGTGCCAGCAGTTTCGGCAGGGGGATCGTAAACACCATATATTTT.

This chain links TRBV7-9 with TRBJ2-4; 7 bases are shared with TRBD2. V dropped 5 bases and J dropped 9; count of bases not matched to a gene: 10. Germline V lookup: CDR1 SEHNR, CDR2 FQNEAQ (reference sequence). CDR3 length: 14 amino acids. CDR3: CASSPGTNRGIQYF. The DNA for the CDR3 is TGTGCCAGCAGCCCCGGGACTAACCGGGGCATTCAGTACTTC.

V gene TRBV7-7 combines with J gene TRBJ2-5, with a possible D match to TRBD2 (5 bases). Trimming took 5 bases from V and 5 from J, leaving 12 bases between them. The CDR3 is 13 amino acids. CDR1 and CDR2 from the germline V gene are SSHAT and FNYEAQ (reference sequence). DNA of the CDR3: TGTGCCAGCAGCCCAGGACTGCTGGAGACCCAGTACTTC. This encodes CASSPGLLETQYF.

This sequence joins TRBV18 and TRBJ1-1, with 7 bases fitting TRBD1. The junction had 4 bases not matched to a gene; V was cut back by 3 bases and J by 0 bases. Germline CDR1 and CDR2: KGHSH and LQKENI. The CDR3 contains 15 residues. The CDR3 protein is CASSPGTAMNTEAFF. CDR3 nucleotide sequence: TGTGCCAGCTCACCCGGGACAGCAATGAACACTGAAGCTTTCTTT. The full variable domain, completed using reference TRBV18 and TRBJ1-1, is NAGVMQNPRHLVRRRGQEARLRCSPMKGHSHVYWYRQLPEEGLKFMVYLQKENIIDESGMPKERFSAEFPKEGPSILRIQQVVRGDSAAYFCASSPGTAMNTEAFFGQGTRLTVV.

The chain carries TRBV9 and TRBJ1-4; D is perhaps TRBD1 (5 bases). The CDR3 covers 16 residues. The germline gives CDR1 SGDLS, CDR2 YYNGEE. V was trimmed by 0 bases and J by 4 bases, leaving 13 bases between them. The CDR3 here is CASSVGQGLSNEKLFF. The CDR3 DNA is TGTGCCAGCAGCGTAGGTCAGGGCCTGAGTAATGAAAAACTGTTTTTT.

V usage is TRBV11-2 and J usage is TRBJ1-1; D is uncertain. The germline V and J ends were trimmed by 3 bases and 7 bases, with 21 bases remaining between them. The CDR3 runs 16 residues. Germline V gene data show CDR1 as SGHAT and CDR2 as FQNNGV. In DNA form, the CDR3 reads TGTGCCAGCAGCTTTAGGATAAGCAGCAGGCCAATTGAAGCTTTCTTT. It codes for CASSFRISSRPIEAFF.

The chain recombines TRBV5-5 with TRBJ1-6; 10 bases align to TRBD1. Per the germline V gene, CDR1 is SGHKS and CDR2 is YYEKEE (reference sequence). V lost 3 bases, J lost 2 bases, and 8 bases stayed unmatched. The CDR3 is 18 residues long. The CDR3 is CASSSGQGLTPYNSPLHF. CDR3 nucleotide sequence: TGTGCCAGCAGCTCGGGACAGGGGTTGACGCCCTATAATTCACCCCTCCACTTT.